The source of this T cell receptor (beta chain) is a study of control samples from healthy donors and cancer patients. Clones were read by immunoSEQ multiplex PCR, and TCRdb kept only the in-frame ones, dropping some. Among about 130,000 clones listed, roughly 92% were seen once. This CDR3 is built from 15 residues. The germline V and J ends were trimmed by 0 bases and 8 bases, with 11 bases remaining between them. The germline CDR1 and CDR2 sequences are MNHNS and SASEGT. Sequencing input: blood. The TCR was taken from a man aged 18-30 years in good health. This chain uses TRBV6-1 with TRBJ1-6, with D hard to call. CDR3 nucleotides: TGTGCCAGCAGTGAAGCGCCGGGGAGAGATTCACCCCTCCACTTT. This encodes CASSEAPGRDSPLHF.